Presented here are 28 T cell receptor beta chains from one specimen sequenced in a study of blood T cell repertoires in COVID-19. The assay was immunoSEQ multiplex PCR, and TCRdb's table has in-frame clones only and misses some. Here the sample spans roughly 230,000 clones, around 83% being singletons. Sequencing was done on a sample of peripheral blood. The source of these receptors is a woman between 50 and 59 years old with acute or convalescent COVID-19.

This clone came up once. The J gene is TRBJ1-1, the V gene TRBV6-4; TRBD1 matches at 9 bases. The CDR3 spans 13 residues. V shed 4 bases and J 8 bases; nucleotides not matched to a gene: 5. Germline-derived CDR1 and CDR2 are MRHNA and SNTAGT. The CDR3: CASSAGTGFEAFF. CDR3 DNA: TGTGCCAGCAGTGCCGGGACAGGGTTCGAAGCTTTCTTT.

The CDR3 bases are TGTGCCAGCAGCGTAGGTCGGACTAGCCCCAATGAGCAGTTCTTC. Its protein is CASSVGRTSPNEQFF. The chain links TRBV9 to TRBJ2-1, with 8 bases matching TRBD2. The V gene's germline CDR1 is SGDLS and CDR2 YYNGEE. V shed 0 bases and J 6 bases; nucleotides not matched to a gene: 5. The CDR3 totals 15 residues.

This clone occurred many times. V and J are TRBV27 and TRBJ2-3, with 9 bases fitting TRBD2. J lost 6 bases, V lost 5 bases, and 9 bases had no gene match. The V gene's germline CDR1 is MNHEY and CDR2 SMNVEV (reference sequence). The length of the CDR3 is 15 residues. In DNA, the CDR3 is TGTGCCAGCAGTCCACGCGGGGGGGCGTGGGATACGCAGTATTTT. Residues: CASSPRGGAWDTQYF.

The V and J genes are TRBV27 and TRBJ2-1; possible D gene TRBD1, 6 bases. The V gene's germline CDR1 is MNHEY and CDR2 SMNVEV (reference sequence). V was shortened by 6 bases and J by 1 base, with 13 bases between the two germline ends. This CDR3 has 15 residues. The CDR3 region has the DNA TGTGCCAGCAGCCGGGACGGACAGTCCTACAATGAGCAGTTCTTC. This gives the protein CASSRDGQSYNEQFF.

DNA for the CDR3: TGTGCCTGGAACACAGGGAATCAGCCCCAGCATTTT. Translating it yields CAWNTGNQPQHF. The genes are TRBV30 and TRBJ1-5, with D possibly being TRBD1 (6 bases). V was shortened by 4 bases and J by 4 bases, with 8 bases between the two germline ends. The CDR3 contains 12 residues. CDR1 is GTSNPN, CDR2 SVGIG, per germline (reference sequence).

V usage is TRBV9 and J usage is TRBJ2-1; 11 positions agree with TRBD2. V dropped 3 bases and J dropped 6; count of bases not matched to a gene: 5. Germline CDR1 is SGDLS and CDR2 is YYNGEE. CDR3 length: 15 residues. CDR3: CASSEFSGGANEQFF. The DNA of the CDR3 is TGTGCCAGCAGCGAATTTAGCGGGGGGGCCAATGAGCAGTTCTTC. Full variable domain (outside the CDR3, taken from reference TRBV9 and TRBJ2-1): DSGVTQTPKHLITATGQRVTLRCSPRSGDLSVYWYQQSLDQGLQFLIQYYNGEERAKGNILERFSAQQFPDLHSELNLSSLELGDSALYFCASSEFSGGANEQFFGPGTRLTVL.

This rearrangement joins TRBV6-5 to TRBJ1-1; possibly TRBD1 for D (5 bases). This CDR3 contains 13 residues. From germline, CDR1 is MNHEY and CDR2 SVGAGI. V lost 6 bases, J lost 3 bases, and 11 bases lay in between. CDR3 sequence: CASSRGGYTEAFF. Written as DNA, the CDR3 is TGTGCCAGCAGCCGTGGGGGGTACACTGAAGCTTTCTTT.

This chain uses TRBV4-3 with TRBJ2-3, with a possible D match to TRBD1 (5 bases). Per the germline V gene, CDR1 is LGHNA and CDR2 is YSLEER. Trimming took 9 bases from V and 0 from J, leaving 13 bases between them. The CDR3 has 14 residues. The DNA of the CDR3 is TGCGCCAGTAAAGGGGTTACGAGCACAGATACGCAGTATTTT. Translated: CASKGVTSTDTQYF.

V usage is TRBV6-5 and J usage is TRBJ1-6; D uncertain. V dropped 10 bases and J dropped 7 bases, with 11 bases sitting between them. CDR1 and CDR2 from the germline V gene are MNHEY and SVGAGI. The CDR3 is 12 residues long. The CDR3 loop is CATRTVNSPLHF. In DNA form, the CDR3 reads TGTGCCACCAGAACAGTAAATTCACCCCTCCACTTT.

This sequence joins TRBV28 and TRBJ2-7; D unresolved. This CDR3 is 13 amino acids long. CDR1 is MDHEN and CDR2 is SYDVKM in the germline V gene. V lost 0 bases, J lost 3 bases, and 6 bases lay in between. In nucleotides, the CDR3 is TGTGCCAGCAGTTTATGGGAGTACTACGAGCAGTACTTC. Protein sequence: CASSLWEYYEQYF.

V is TRBV19 and J is TRBJ2-5; TRBD1 matches 7 bases. The length of the CDR3 is 14 residues. V was clipped by 5 bases and J by 2 bases; unmatched bases: 5. CDR1 is LNHDA, CDR2 SQIVND, per germline (reference sequence). In DNA, the CDR3 is TGTGCCAGTAGTCCGCTGGACAGGCAAGAGACCCAGTACTTC. Its protein product is CASSPLDRQETQYF.

The chain recombines TRBV5-4 with TRBJ1-2; D gene unclear. Trimming shortened V by 3 bases and J by 8 bases, and 17 bases separated the two germline ends. CDR1 SGHNT and CDR2 YYREEE come from the germline V gene (reference sequence). This CDR3 is built from 14 residues. CDR3 sequence (DNA): TGTGCCAGCAGCTCGAAGACGGGAATAAGGGGCTACACCTTC. It encodes CASSSKTGIRGYTF.

The V and J genes are TRBV5-4 and TRBJ1-6; weak D call: TRBD1 (6 bases). Trimming shortened V by 4 bases and J by 7 bases, and 18 bases separated the two germline ends. CDR3 length: 16 residues. Germline V gene data show CDR1 as SGHNT and CDR2 as YYREEE (reference sequence). The CDR3 protein is CASSRSTGGLNSPLHF. Here the CDR3 DNA reads TGTGCCAGCAGCCGCAGCACCGGGGGGCTGAATTCACCCCTCCACTTT.

The genes are TRBV2 and TRBJ1-1, with TRBD1 matching 8 bases. CDR3 size: 15 residues. From germline, CDR1 is SNHLY and CDR2 FYNNEI. J gave up 0 bases and V 3 bases, and 3 bases lay outside the gene matches. The CDR3 reads CASSDTGGLNTEAFF. CDR3 nucleotides: TGTGCCAGCAGTGACACAGGGGGTCTGAACACTGAAGCTTTCTTT.

This clone was found once. The chain combines TRBV11-2 with TRBJ2-1; 10 bases map to TRBD2. The CDR3 is 16 amino acids. Trimming took 5 bases from V and 5 from J; bases not matched to a gene: 9. Germline V gives CDR1 SGHAT, CDR2 FQNNGV. CDR3 protein: CASSQTSGFLDNEQFF. CDR3 sequence (DNA): TGTGCCAGCAGCCAGACTAGCGGGTTTTTAGACAATGAGCAGTTCTTC.

V gene TRBV19 combines with J gene TRBJ2-3; 10 nucleotides align to TRBD2. Germline values: CDR1 LNHDA, CDR2 SQIVND (reference sequence). The CDR3 covers 18 residues. V was clipped by 2 bases and J by 5 bases; unmatched bases: 13. The CDR3 bases are TGTGCCAGTAGTATACTAGCGGGAGCTAGGTTGGCGAAAGATACGCAGTATTTT. Protein product: CASSILAGARLAKDTQYF.

The chain links TRBV5-5 to TRBJ2-7; TRBD2 matches 11 bases. From germline, CDR1 is SGHKS and CDR2 YYEKEE (reference sequence). This CDR3 spans 15 amino acids. Trimming removed 1 base from V and 6 bases from J; junction bases left unmatched: 6. The DNA for the CDR3 is TGTGCCAGCAGCTTGAAGACTAGCGGGACGGGCGAGCAGTACTTC. Its translation: CASSLKTSGTGEQYF.

This sequence joins TRBV2 and TRBJ1-2; D is unclear. Trimming removed 5 bases from V and 8 bases from J, with 6 bases in between. Germline V lookup: CDR1 SNHLY, CDR2 FYNNEI. CDR3 size: 10 residues. CDR3 in amino acids: CASSLEGYTF. Here the CDR3 DNA reads TGTGCCAGCAGTTTAGAAGGCTACACCTTC.

The CDR3 reads CASSPSFYETQYF. The CDR3 coding sequence is TGTGCCAGCAGTCCCTCGTTTTATGAGACCCAGTACTTC. The V gene is TRBV27, the J gene TRBJ2-5; D is undetermined. The CDR3 runs to 13 residues. Trimming shortened V by 5 bases and J by 5 bases, and 12 bases separated the two germline ends. Germline-derived CDR1 and CDR2 are MNHEY and SMNVEV (reference sequence).

Points on this clone: At one boundary the junction diverges from the germline segment, which might be a read error. This chain uses TRBV28 with TRBJ2-7; D possibly corresponds to TRBD2 (5 bases). Germline CDR1 and CDR2: MDHEN and SYDVKM. The CDR3 sequence is 13 residues long. CDR3 sequence (DNA): TGTGCCAGCAGTTTGGACTCCACCTACGAGCGGTACTTC. This encodes CASSLDSTYERYF.

V is TRBV5-6 and J is TRBJ2-5; TRBD1 is a possible D gene (7 bases). Trimming removed 2 bases from V and 4 bases from J, with 15 bases in between. Germline V gives CDR1 SGHDT, CDR2 YYEEEE. CDR3 length equals 15 residues. The CDR3 protein is CASSFKGAGRETQYF. Written as DNA, the CDR3 is TGTGCCAGCAGCTTCAAGGGGGCGGGGAGAGAGACCCAGTACTTC.

The chain links TRBV6-2 or TRBV6-3 to TRBJ1-2, with D possibly TRBD1 on 5 matching bases. The germline V gene encodes CDR1 MNHEY and CDR2 SVGEGT. V lost 4 bases and J 6 bases, leaving 15 bases between the germline ends. This CDR3 has 14 amino acids. The CDR3 reads CASSLSGLGDGYTF. Here the CDR3 DNA reads TGTGCCAGCAGTTTATCAGGGCTAGGAGATGGCTACACCTTC.

In its sample, this clone was seen a few times. The chain combines TRBV3-1 (or the pseudogene TRBV3-2) with TRBJ1-2; tentatively, D is TRBD1 (6 bases). Trimming removed 4 bases at V and 1 base at J, with 7 bases between. The CDR3 runs 13 residues. Germline CDR1 and CDR2: LGHDT and YNNKEL (reference sequence). CDR3 residues: CASSRDNNYGYTF. In nucleotides, the CDR3 is TGTGCCAGCAGCCGGGACAATAACTATGGCTACACCTTC.

This chain uses TRBV28 with TRBJ2-7; 7 nucleotides agree with TRBD1. V was pared by 2 bases and J by 7 bases, with 5 bases of the junction left unmatched. CDR3 length: 13 residues. Germline V gives CDR1 MDHEN, CDR2 SYDVKM. The CDR3 reads CASSLIGGREQYF. Written as DNA, the CDR3 is TGTGCCAGCAGTTTAATAGGGGGCCGGGAGCAGTACTTC.

This sequence joins TRBV7-2 and TRBJ1-2, with TRBD1 identical over 9 bases. The CDR3 is 13 residues long. J gave up 5 bases and V 7 bases, and 5 bases lay outside the gene matches. Germline values: CDR1 SGHTA, CDR2 FQGNSA. CDR3 nucleotide sequence: TGTGCCAGCACCGGGACAGGGAAGTATGGCTACACCTTC. It yields the protein CASTGTGKYGYTF.

V usage is TRBV27 and J usage is TRBJ2-7, with 11 bases lining up with TRBD2. The trim removed 4 bases at V and 6 bases at J, leaving 8 bases unmatched. Looked up from germline, CDR1 is MNHEY and CDR2 is SMNVEV (reference sequence). This CDR3 is 15 amino acids long. The CDR3 bases are TGTGCCAGCAGTTCACCGACTAGCGGGGTCGCCGAGCAGTACTTC. This encodes CASSSPTSGVAEQYF.

The chain recombines TRBV10-3 with TRBJ2-3; 9 positions match TRBD2. V was pared by 2 bases and J by 6 bases, with 6 bases of the junction left unmatched. The length of the CDR3 is 15 residues. Germline V lookup: CDR1 ENHRY, CDR2 SYGVKD. The CDR3 DNA is TGTGCCATCAGTGAGAGCGGGGGGCCAGGGGATACGCAGTATTTT. This encodes CAISESGGPGDTQYF.

The V call is TRBV7-9, the J call TRBJ2-1; TRBD2 matches 7 bases. Germline V gene lookup returns CDR1 SEHNR and CDR2 FQNEAQ (reference sequence). Trimming took 5 bases from V and 3 from J; bases not matched to a gene: 10. The CDR3 extends over 16 amino acids. The CDR3 region is CASSPPRGVSYNEQFF. CDR3 sequence (DNA): TGTGCCAGCAGCCCCCCCCGGGGGGTCAGCTACAATGAGCAGTTCTTC.